The T cell receptor (beta chain) under discussion was sequenced for a study of cytomegalovirus exposure and HLA in healthy donors. Study-level results: Across donors, presence/absence analyses took sequencing depth to be roughly uniform. In a later analysis, HLA-C alleles had the fewest associated TCRs, DRB1 alleles the most. The authors enumerated 180 or so TCR beta chains as linked to cytomegalovirus.

Amplification used 60 Vbeta primers and 13 Jbeta primers. Generated by immunoSEQ multiplex PCR, the TCRdb table keeps only in-frame clones and is missing some. Here the sample table reports 150,000 to 250,000 clones. With respect to this clone: As yet, its antigen is unknown.

The J segment lost 9 bases and the V segment lost 1 base, leaving 9 bases of the junction unmatched. Germline V gene data show CDR1 as GTSNPN and CDR2 as SVGIG (reference sequence). The length of the CDR3 is 16 residues. Input material: PBMCs. The receptor was isolated from a boy younger than 18 in good health and CMV-seronegative. The rearrangement joins TRBV30 to TRBJ1-6; 10 bases are shared with TRBD1. The CDR3 loop reads CAWSAGTGDGSSPLHF. In DNA, the CDR3 is TGTGCCTGGAGTGCTGGGACAGGGGATGGTAGTTCACCCCTCCACTTT.